The clone carrying this TCR beta chain was seen a handful of times. Its antigen is as yet unknown. The CDR3 sequence is 13 residues long. Trimming at V came to 11 bases and at J to 7 bases, leaving 7 bases not matched to a gene. CDR1 and CDR2 from the germline V gene are SEHNR and FQNEAQ (reference sequence). This specimen comes from a study of cytomegalovirus exposure and HLA in healthy donors. General study points: A later analysis showed HLA-associated TCR beta chains outstripping equally common others in clonal expansion. Later analysis suggested links between common viral pathogens and several top significant clusters. Within the data, a cluster of highly shared sequence variants was likely a sequencing artifact.

The study ran its PCR with 60 Vbeta and 13 Jbeta primers. Measured with immunoSEQ multiplex PCR; TCRdb has only the in-frame clones, and not every one. The sample lists around 140,000 clones; roughly 79% were seen once. The rearrangement joins TRBV7-9 to TRBJ2-1; TRBD2 agrees at 11 bases. The sequencing sample was made of PBMCs. This receptor was identified in a male donor in good health and CMV-seronegative. The CDR3 DNA follows: TGTGCCGGCCTAGCGGGGGGCGGAAATGAGCAGTTCTTC. Its translation is CAGLAGGGNEQFF.